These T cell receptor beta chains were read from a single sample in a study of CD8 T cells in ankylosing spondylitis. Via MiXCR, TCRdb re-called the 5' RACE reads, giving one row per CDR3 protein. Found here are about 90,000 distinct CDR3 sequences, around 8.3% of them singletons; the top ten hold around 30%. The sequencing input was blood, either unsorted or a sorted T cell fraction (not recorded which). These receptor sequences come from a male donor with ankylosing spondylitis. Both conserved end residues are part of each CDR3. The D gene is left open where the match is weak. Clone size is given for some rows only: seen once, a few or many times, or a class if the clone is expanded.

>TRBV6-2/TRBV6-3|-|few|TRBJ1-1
CASRTTQDTEAFF
TGTGCCAGCAGGACAACGCAAGACACTGAAGCTTTCTTT
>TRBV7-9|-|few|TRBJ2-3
CASSLAGRISTDTQYF
TGTGCCAGCAGCTTAGCGGGACGGATCTCAACAGATACGCAGTATTTT
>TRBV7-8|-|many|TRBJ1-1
CASSLGGYSEAFF
TGTGCCAGCAGCTTAGGGGGTTATTCTGAAGCTTTCTTT
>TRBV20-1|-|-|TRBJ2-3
CSAPPRTDTQYF
TGCAGTGCTCCCCCCCGTACAGATACGCAGTATTTT
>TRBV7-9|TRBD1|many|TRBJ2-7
CASSLSQGISYEQYF
TGTGCCAGCAGCTTATCACAGGGGATCTCCTACGAGCAGTACTTC
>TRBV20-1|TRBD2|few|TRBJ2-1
CSARASGNNEQFF
TGCAGTGCTAGGGCTAGCGGCAACAATGAGCAGTTCTTC
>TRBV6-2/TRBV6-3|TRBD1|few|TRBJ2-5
CASSFLGTGGETQYF
TGTGCCAGCAGCTTCCTTGGGACAGGGGGAGAGACCCAGTACTTC
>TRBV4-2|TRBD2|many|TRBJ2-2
CASSHGTSGNTGELFF
TGTGCCAGCAGCCACGGGACTAGCGGTAACACCGGGGAGCTGTTTTTT
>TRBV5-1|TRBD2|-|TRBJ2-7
CASSLDNTLAGVVEQYF
TGCGCCAGCAGCTTGGACAATACGCTAGCGGGAGTCGTCGAGCAGTACTTC
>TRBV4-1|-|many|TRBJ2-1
CASSQEGRNSYNEQFF
TGCGCCAGCAGCCAGGAAGGGAGGAACTCCTACAATGAGCAGTTCTTC
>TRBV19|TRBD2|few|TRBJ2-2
CASSPIAGGPNTGELFF
TGTGCCAGTAGTCCAATAGCGGGAGGGCCTAACACCGGGGAGCTGTTTTTT